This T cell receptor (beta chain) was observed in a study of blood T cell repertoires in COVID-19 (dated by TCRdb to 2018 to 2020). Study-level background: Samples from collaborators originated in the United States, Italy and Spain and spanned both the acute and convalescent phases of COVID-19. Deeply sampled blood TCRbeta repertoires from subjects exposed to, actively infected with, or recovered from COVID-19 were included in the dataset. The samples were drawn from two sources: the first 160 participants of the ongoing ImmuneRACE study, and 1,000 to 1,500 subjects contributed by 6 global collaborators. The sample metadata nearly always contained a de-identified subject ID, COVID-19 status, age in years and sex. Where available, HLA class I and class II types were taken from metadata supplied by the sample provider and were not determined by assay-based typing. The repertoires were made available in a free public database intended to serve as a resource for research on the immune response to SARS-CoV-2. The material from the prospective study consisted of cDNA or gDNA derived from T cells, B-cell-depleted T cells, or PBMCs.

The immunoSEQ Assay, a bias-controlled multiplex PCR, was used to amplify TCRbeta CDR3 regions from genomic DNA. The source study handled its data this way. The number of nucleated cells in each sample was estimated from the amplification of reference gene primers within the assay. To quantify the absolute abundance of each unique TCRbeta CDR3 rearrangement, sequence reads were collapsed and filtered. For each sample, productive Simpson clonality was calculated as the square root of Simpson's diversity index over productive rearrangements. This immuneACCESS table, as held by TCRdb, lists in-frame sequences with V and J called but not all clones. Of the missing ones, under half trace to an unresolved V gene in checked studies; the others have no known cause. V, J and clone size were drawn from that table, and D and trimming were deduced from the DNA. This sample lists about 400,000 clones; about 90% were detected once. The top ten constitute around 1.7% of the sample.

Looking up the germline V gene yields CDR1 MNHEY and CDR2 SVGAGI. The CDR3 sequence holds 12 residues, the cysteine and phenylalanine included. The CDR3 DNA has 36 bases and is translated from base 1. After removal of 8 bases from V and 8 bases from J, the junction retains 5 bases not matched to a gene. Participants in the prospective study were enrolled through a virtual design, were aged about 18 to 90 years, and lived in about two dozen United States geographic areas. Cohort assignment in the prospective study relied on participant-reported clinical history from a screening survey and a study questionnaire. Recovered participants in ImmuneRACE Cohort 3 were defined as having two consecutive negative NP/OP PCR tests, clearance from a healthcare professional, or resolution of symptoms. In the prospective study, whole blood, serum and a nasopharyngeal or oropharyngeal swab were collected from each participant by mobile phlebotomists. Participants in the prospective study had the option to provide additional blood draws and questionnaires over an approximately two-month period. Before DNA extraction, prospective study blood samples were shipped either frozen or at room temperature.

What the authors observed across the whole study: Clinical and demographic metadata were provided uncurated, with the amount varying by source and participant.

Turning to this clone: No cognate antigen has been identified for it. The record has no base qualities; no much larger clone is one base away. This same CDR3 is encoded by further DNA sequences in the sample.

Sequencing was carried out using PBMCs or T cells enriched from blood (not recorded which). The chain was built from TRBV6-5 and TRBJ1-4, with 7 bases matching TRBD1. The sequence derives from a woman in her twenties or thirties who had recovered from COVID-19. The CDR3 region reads CASGYRGEKLFF. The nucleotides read TGTGCCAGCGGATACAGGGGAGAAAAACTGTTTTTT.